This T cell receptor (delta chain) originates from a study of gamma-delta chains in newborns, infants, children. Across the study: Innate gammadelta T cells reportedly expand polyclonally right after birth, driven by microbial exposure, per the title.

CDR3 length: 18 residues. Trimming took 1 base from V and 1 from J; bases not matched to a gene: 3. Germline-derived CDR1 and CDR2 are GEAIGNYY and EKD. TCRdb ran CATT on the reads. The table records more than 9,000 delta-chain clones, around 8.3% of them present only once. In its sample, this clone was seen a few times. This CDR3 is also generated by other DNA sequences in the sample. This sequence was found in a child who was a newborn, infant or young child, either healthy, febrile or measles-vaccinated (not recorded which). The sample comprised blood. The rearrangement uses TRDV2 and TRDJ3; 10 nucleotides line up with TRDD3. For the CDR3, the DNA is TGTGCCTGTGACACGGGGGGATACGATTCCTGGGACACCCGACAGATGTTTTTC. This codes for CACDTGGYDSWDTRQMFF.